This TCR beta chain was obtained from a study of blood T cell repertoires in COVID-19. As for the study in general: Donors in the United States, Italy and Spain gave samples during acute or convalescent COVID-19. Sources were T cells, B-cell-depleted T cells, or PBMCs; the material itself was cDNA or gDNA.

The authors' processing: How many nucleated cells were present was estimated from reference gene primer amplification. This table comes from immunoSEQ multiplex PCR, and its TCRdb copy is limited to in-frame clones, with some not included. The D gene and trimming were derived from the DNA, and the V and J assignments and clone size from that table. Of about 230,000 clones in the sample, approximately 87% were seen once. Germline assignment: CDR1 LNHDA and CDR2 SQIVND (reference sequence). The CDR3 consists of 16 residues. Trimming took 2 bases from V and 7 from J, leaving 18 bases between them. Material: peripheral blood. This chain joins TRBV19 and TRBJ2-1; a weak D match, TRBD2 (5 bases). This TCR came from a woman between 65 and 79 years old with active or convalescent COVID-19. CDR3 bases: TGTGCCAGTAGTATATTTGGACTCGACCGGCGGAATGAGCAGTTCTTC. Its protein product is CASSIFGLDRRNEQFF.